These 3 T cell receptor beta chains were all obtained from the same sample, sequenced in a study of blood T cell repertoires in COVID-19. The data were produced by immunoSEQ multiplex PCR, yet TCRdb's version contains in-frame clones alone and is incomplete. Here the sample spans 250,000 to 350,000 clones, around 82% being singletons. The material sequenced was peripheral blood. The receptors were sampled from a woman aged 45 to 65 with acute or convalescent COVID-19.

This rearrangement joins TRBV7-8 to TRBJ1-2, with 7 bases that match TRBD1. Germline CDR1 is SGHVS and CDR2 is FQNEAQ. Trimming removed 0 bases from V and 8 bases from J; junction bases left unmatched: 9. CDR3 length equals 15 residues. CDR3 sequence reads: CASSLAHRGPYGYTF. The CDR3 DNA reads as TGTGCCAGCAGCTTAGCTCACAGGGGCCCCTACGGCTACACCTTC. The full variable domain, completed using reference TRBV7-8 and TRBJ1-2, is GAGVSQSPRYKVAKRGQDVALRCDPISGHVSLFWYQQALGQGPEFLTYFQNEAQLDKSGLPSDRFFAERPEGSVSTLKIQRTQQEDSAVYLCASSLAHRGPYGYTFGSGTRLTVV.

The J gene is TRBJ1-4, the V gene TRBV9; D remains ambiguous. V gave up 0 bases and J gave up 6 bases, with 6 bases separating them. Germline CDR1 and CDR2: SGDLS and YYNGEE. This CDR3 has 13 residues. The CDR3 sequence: CASSVGPDEKLFF. In nucleotides, the CDR3 is TGTGCCAGCAGCGTAGGGCCTGATGAAAAACTGTTTTTT.

The CDR3 nucleotides read TGTGCCAGCAGTTTAAGGGCAGGGCTTACCACTGAAGCTTTCTTT. Encoded protein: CASSLRAGLTTEAFF. V gene TRBV27 combines with J gene TRBJ1-1; weak D call: TRBD1 (5 bases). Germline V gene lookup returns CDR1 MNHEY and CDR2 SMNVEV (reference sequence). The length of the CDR3 is 15 residues. Trimming left V 2 bases short and J 4 bases short, with 14 bases between.